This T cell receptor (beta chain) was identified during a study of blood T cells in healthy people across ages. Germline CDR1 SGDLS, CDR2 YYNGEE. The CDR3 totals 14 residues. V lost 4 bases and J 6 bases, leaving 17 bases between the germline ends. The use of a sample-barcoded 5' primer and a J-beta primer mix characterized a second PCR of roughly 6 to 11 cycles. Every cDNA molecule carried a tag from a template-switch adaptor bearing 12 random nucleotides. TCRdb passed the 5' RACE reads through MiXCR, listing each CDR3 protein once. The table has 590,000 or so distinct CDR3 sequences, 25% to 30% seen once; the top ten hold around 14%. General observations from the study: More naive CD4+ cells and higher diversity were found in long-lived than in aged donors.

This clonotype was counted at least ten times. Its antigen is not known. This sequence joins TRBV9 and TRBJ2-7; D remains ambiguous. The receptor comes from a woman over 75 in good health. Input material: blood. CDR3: CASSYGPVVVEQYF. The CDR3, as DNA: TGTGCCAGCAGCTATGGGCCCGTGGTCGTCGAGCAGTACTTC.